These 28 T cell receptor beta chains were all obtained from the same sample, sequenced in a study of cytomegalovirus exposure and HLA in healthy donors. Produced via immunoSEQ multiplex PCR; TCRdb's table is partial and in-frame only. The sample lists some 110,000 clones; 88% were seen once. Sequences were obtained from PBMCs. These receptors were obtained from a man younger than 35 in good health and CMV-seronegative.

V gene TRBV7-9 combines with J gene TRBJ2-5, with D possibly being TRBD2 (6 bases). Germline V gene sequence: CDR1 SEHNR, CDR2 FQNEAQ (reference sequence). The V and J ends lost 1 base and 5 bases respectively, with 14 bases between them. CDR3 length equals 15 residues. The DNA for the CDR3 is TGTGCCAGCAGCTTAGTTTCTAGCGAGGGGGAGACCCAGTACTTC. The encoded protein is CASSLVSSEGETQYF.

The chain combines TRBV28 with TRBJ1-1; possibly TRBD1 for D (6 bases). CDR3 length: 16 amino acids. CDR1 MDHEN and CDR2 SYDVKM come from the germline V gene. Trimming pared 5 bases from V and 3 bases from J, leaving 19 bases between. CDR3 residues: CASSPYVGGRDTEAFF. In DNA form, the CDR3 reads TGTGCCAGCAGTCCCTATGTTGGGGGCCGGGACACTGAAGCTTTCTTT.

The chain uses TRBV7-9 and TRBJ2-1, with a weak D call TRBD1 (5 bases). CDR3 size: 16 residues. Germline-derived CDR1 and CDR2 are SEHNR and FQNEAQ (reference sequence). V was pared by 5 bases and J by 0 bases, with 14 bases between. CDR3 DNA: TGTGCCAGCAGCCCCCGACAGAGTAGCTCCTACAATGAGCAGTTCTTC. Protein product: CASSPRQSSSYNEQFF.

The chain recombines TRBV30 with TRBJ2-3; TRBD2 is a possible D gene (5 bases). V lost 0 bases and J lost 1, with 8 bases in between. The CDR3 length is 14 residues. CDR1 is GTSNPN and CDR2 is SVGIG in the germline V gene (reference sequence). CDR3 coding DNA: TGTGCCTGGAGTGTACGGGGAGGCACAGATACGCAGTATTTT. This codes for CAWSVRGGTDTQYF.

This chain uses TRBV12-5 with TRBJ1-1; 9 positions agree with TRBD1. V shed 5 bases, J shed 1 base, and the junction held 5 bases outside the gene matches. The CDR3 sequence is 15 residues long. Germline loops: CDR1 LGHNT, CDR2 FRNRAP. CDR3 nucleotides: TGTGCTAGTGGTCCGGGACAGGGCCAGAACACTGAAGCTTTCTTT. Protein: CASGPGQGQNTEAFF.

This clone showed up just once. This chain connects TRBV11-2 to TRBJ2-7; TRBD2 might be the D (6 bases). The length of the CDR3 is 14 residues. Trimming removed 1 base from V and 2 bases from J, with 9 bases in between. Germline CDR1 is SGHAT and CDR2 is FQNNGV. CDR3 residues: CASSLAPGAYEQYF. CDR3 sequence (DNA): TGTGCCAGCAGCTTAGCGCCGGGGGCCTACGAGCAGTACTTC.

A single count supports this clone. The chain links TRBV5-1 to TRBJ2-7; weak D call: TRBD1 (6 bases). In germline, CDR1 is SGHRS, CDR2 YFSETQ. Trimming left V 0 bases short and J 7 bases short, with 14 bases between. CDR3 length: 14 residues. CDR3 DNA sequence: TGCGCCAGCAGCTTGGTGACAGGAGTCGGAGAGCAGTACTTC. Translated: CASSLVTGVGEQYF.

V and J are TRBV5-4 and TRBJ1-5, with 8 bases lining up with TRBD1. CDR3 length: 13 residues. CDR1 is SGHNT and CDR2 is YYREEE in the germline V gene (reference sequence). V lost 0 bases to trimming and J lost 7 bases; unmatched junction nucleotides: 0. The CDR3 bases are TGTGCCAGCAGCTTGGCAGGGGGCCAGCCCCAGCATTTT. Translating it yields CASSLAGGQPQHF.

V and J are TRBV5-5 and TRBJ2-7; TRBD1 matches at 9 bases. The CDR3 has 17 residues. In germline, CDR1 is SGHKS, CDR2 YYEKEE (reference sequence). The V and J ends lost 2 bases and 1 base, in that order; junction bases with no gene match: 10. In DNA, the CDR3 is TGTGCCAGCAGCTTCCAGTCTTCCGGGACAGGGTCCTACGAGCAGTACTTC. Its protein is CASSFQSSGTGSYEQYF.

For the CDR3, the DNA is TGTGCCAGCAGTTCGATGACAGGGGGCGAGCAGTACTTC. Translating gives CASSSMTGGEQYF. The chain carries TRBV28 and TRBJ2-7, with 9 bases that match TRBD1. The V gene end was trimmed by 4 bases and the J gene end by 6 bases; junction bases not matched to a gene: 4. The CDR3 consists of 13 residues. Germline CDR1 is MDHEN and CDR2 is SYDVKM.

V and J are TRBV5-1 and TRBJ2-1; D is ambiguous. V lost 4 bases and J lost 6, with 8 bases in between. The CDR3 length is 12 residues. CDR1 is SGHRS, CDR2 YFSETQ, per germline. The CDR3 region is CASSPRVNEQFF. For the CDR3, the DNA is TGCGCCAGCAGCCCGAGAGTCAATGAGCAGTTCTTC. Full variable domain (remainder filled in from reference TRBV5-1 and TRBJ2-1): KAGVTQTPRYLIKTRGQQVTLSCSPISGHRSVSWYQQTPGQGLQFLFEYFSETQRNKGNFPGRFSGRQFSNSRSEMNVSTLELGDSALYLCASSPRVNEQFFGPGTRLTVL.

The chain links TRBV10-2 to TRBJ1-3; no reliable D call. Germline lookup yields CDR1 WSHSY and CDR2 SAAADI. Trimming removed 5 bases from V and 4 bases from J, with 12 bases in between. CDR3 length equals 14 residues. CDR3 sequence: CASSLREDGNTIYF. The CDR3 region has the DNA TGCGCCAGCAGTTTGAGGGAGGACGGAAACACCATATATTTT.

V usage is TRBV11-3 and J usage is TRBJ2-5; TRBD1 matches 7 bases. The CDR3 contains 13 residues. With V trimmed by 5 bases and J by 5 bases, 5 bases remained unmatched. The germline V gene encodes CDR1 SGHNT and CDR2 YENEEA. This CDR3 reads CASSPEGQETQYF. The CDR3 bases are TGTGCCAGCAGCCCCGAGGGACAGGAGACCCAGTACTTC.

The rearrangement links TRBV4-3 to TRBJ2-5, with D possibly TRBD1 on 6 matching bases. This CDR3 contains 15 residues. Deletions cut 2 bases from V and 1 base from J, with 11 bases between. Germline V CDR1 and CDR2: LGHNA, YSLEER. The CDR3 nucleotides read TGCGCCAGCAGCCAACAGACAGGACCCCAAGAGACCCAGTACTTC. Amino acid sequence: CASSQQTGPQETQYF.

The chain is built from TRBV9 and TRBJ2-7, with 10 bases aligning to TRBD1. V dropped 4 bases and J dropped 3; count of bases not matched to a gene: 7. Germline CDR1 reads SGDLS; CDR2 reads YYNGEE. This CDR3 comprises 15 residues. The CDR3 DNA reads TGTGCCAGCAGCTTGCGGACAGGGGGAAACTACGAGCAGTACTTC. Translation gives CASSLRTGGNYEQYF. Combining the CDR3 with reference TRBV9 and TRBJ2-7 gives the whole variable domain DSGVTQTPKHLITATGQRVTLRCSPRSGDLSVYWYQQSLDQGLQFLIQYYNGEERAKGNILERFSAQQFPDLHSELNLSSLELGDSALYFCASSLRTGGNYEQYFGPGTRLTVT.

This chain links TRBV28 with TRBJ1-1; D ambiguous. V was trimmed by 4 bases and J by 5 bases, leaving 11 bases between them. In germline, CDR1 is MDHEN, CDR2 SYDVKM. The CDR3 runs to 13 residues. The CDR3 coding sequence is TGTGCCAGCAGTTACCCGGGAGGGACTGAAGCTTTCTTT. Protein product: CASSYPGGTEAFF.

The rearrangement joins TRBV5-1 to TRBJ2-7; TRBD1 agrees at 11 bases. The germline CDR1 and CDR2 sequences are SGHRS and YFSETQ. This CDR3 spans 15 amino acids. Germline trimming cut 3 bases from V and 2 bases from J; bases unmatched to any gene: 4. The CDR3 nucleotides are TGCGCCAGCAGCTCACCGGGACAGGGGGCCTACGAGCAGTACTTC. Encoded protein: CASSSPGQGAYEQYF.

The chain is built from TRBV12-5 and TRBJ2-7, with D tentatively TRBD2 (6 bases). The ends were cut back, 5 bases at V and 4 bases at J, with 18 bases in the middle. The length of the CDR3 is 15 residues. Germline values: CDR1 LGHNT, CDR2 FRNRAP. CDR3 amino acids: CASGPGTVGGYEQYF. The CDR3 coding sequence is TGTGCTAGTGGTCCCGGCACTGTGGGAGGTTACGAGCAGTACTTC.

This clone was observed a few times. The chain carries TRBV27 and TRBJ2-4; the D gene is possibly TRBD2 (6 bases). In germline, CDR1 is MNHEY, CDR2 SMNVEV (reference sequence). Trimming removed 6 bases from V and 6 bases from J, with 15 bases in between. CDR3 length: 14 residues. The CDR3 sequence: CASSIYSGVNIQYF. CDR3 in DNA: TGTGCCAGCAGCATCTACTCGGGGGTAAACATTCAGTACTTC.

Here the CDR3 DNA reads TGTGCCAGCAGCCAAGAAGGGGCGGGAGGTTCCCACGAGCAGTACTTC. This translates into CASSQEGAGGSHEQYF. This sequence joins TRBV4-2 and TRBJ2-7, with 8 nucleotides matching TRBD2. The CDR3 covers 16 residues. The J segment lost 5 bases and the V segment lost 0 bases, leaving 9 bases of the junction unmatched. Germline V gene sequence: CDR1 LGHNA, CDR2 YNFKEQ.

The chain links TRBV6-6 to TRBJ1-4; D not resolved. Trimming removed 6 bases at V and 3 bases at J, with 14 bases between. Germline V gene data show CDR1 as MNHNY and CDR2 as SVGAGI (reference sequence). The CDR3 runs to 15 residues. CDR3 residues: CASRTTRGSNEKLFF. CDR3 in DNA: TGTGCCAGCAGGACCACGCGGGGTTCTAATGAAAAACTGTTTTTT.

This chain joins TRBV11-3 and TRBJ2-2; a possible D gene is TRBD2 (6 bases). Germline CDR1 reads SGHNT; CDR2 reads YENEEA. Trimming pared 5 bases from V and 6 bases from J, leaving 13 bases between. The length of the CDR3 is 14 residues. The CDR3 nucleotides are TGTGCCAGCAGCGGAGGGGTTAATGCCGGGGAGCTGTTTTTT. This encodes CASSGGVNAGELFF.

This chain's CDR3 is CASSESGNQPQHF. The DNA for the CDR3 is TGCGCCAGCAGTGAATCGGGCAATCAGCCCCAGCATTTT. V is TRBV10-1 and J is TRBJ1-5; no reliable D call. The V end lost 3 bases, the J end lost 2 bases, and 5 bases lay between the germline ends. Germline CDR1 is WNHNN and CDR2 is SYGVQD (reference sequence). This CDR3 is 13 amino acids long.

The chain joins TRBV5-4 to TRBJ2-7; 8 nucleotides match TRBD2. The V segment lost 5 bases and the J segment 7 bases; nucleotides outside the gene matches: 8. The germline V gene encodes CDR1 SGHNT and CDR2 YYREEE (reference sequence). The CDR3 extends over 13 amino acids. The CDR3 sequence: CASRGSGIEEQYF. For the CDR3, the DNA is TGTGCCAGCAGAGGTAGCGGGATCGAAGAGCAGTACTTC.

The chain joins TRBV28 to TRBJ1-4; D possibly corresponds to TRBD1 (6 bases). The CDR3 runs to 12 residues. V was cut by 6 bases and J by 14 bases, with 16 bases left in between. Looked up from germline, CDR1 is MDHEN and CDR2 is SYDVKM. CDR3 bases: TGTGCCAGCAGCCAACAGGGTTGGGGTCTGTTTTTT. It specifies CASSQQGWGLFF. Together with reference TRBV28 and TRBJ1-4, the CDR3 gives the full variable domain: DVKVTQSSRYLVKRTGEKVFLECVQDMDHENMFWYRQDPGLGLRLIYFSYDVKMKEKGDIPEGYSVSREKKERFSLILESASTNQTSMYLCASSQQGWGLFFGSGTQLSVL.

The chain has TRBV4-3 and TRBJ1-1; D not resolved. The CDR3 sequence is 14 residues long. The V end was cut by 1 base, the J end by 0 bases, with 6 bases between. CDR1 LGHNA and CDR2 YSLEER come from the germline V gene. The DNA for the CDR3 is TGCGCCAGCAGCCAAGGAGGAGTGAACACTGAAGCTTTCTTT. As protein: CASSQGGVNTEAFF.

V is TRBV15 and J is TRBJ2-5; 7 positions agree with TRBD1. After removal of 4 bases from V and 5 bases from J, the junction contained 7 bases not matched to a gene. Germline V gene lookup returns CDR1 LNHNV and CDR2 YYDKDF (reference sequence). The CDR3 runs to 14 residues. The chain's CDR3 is CATSTRQGGETQYF. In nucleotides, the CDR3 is TGTGCCACCAGCACCAGACAGGGTGGCGAGACCCAGTACTTC. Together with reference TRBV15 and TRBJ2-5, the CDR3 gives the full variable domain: DAMVIQNPRYQVTQFGKPVTLSCSQTLNHNVMYWYQQKSSQAPKLLFHYYDKDFNNEADTPDNFQSRRPNTSFCFLDIRSPGLGDTAMYLCATSTRQGGETQYFGPGTRLLVL.

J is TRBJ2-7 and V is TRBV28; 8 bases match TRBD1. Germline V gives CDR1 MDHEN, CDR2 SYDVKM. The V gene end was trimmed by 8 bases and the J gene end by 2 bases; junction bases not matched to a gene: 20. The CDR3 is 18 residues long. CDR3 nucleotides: TGTGCCAGCCAATCTAGATGGCCGTCCGGACAGGGAGCCTACGAGCAGTACTTC. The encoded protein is CASQSRWPSGQGAYEQYF. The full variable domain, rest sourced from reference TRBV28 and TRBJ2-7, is DVKVTQSSRYLVKRTGEKVFLECVQDMDHENMFWYRQDPGLGLRLIYFSYDVKMKEKGDIPEGYSVSREKKERFSLILESASTNQTSMYLCASQSRWPSGQGAYEQYFGPGTRLTVT.